These T cell receptor beta chains were read from a single sample in a study of cytomegalovirus exposure and HLA in healthy donors. Sequenced by immunoSEQ multiplex PCR; TCRdb stores in-frame clones only, minus some. The sample shows about 91,000 clones, and roughly 3% sits with its ten largest clones. Sample: PBMCs. The receptor set was obtained from a young woman in good health and CMV-seronegative. Both conserved end residues are trimmed from each CDR3. Fields, in order: CDR3 length, V gene, J gene, CDR3 protein.

12,TRBV19,TRBJ1-1,ASSIDSVIPEAF
12,TRBV7-2,TRBJ1-2,ASSSPGQAWGYT
12,TRBV6-5,TRBJ1-2,ASSRDRVHYGYT
12,TRBV7-9,TRBJ1-5,ASSNTGGGQPQH
13,TRBV18,TRBJ2-7,ASSPGRGSSYEQY
13,TRBV12-5,TRBJ2-5,ASGLSGSVGETQY
13,TRBV11-2,TRBJ1-4,ASSLEWGKVEKLF
13,TRBV19,TRBJ2-2,ASMWFRDPGGELF
11,TRBV28,TRBJ1-1,ASSSWSNPEAF
12,TRBV11-2,TRBJ2-5,ASSSVGFGETQY
12,TRBV10-2,TRBJ1-1,ASSETGRDTEAF
14,TRBV27,TRBJ2-1,ASSYGLAGGHNEQF
12,TRBV28,TRBJ2-2,ASSLAGGGGELF
13,TRBV6-1,TRBJ2-1,ASSEQGNSYNEQF
12,TRBV9,TRBJ1-5,ASSPGQGYQPQH
14,TRBV13,TRBJ2-3,ASSSTRDTDTDTQY
16,TRBV5-1,TRBJ1-2,ASSLVGPRQGEDYGYT
12,TRBV5-1,TRBJ2-7,ASSSRTGSYEQY
11,TRBV6-5,TRBJ2-5,ASSSGSGKTQY
12,TRBV19,TRBJ1-1,ASYPTGVRTEAF
11,TRBV5-6,TRBJ2-7,ASKRTGRDEQY
9,TRBV5-4,TRBJ2-7,ASSFRGEQY
13,TRBV11-2,TRBJ1-2,ASSLEGRGYYGYT
11,TRBV7-9,TRBJ2-6,ASRLGGANVLT
11,TRBV30,TRBJ2-5,AWVGQIQETQY
13,TRBV7-8,TRBJ1-6,ASSLDRAKGSPLH
12,TRBV27,TRBJ1-1,ASSLAGVSPEAF
11,TRBV19,TRBJ1-2,ASLDRENYGYT
11,TRBV7-6,TRBJ2-7,ASSLNRGYEQY
12,TRBV5-5,TRBJ1-5,ASSGTGHNQPQH
16,TRBV11-1,TRBJ2-1,ASSFPAGRERGKAEQF
11,TRBV18,TRBJ1-4,ASSRDRGEKLF
10,TRBV7-9,TRBJ2-1,ASSPQRNEQF
13,TRBV29-1,TRBJ2-7,SVEEGTSGGLEQY
15,TRBV2,TRBJ2-2,ASNLGAGAANTGELF
12,TRBV28,TRBJ1-2,ASSLGGANYGYT
13,TRBV5-1,TRBJ2-2,ASSLGAGDTGELF
13,TRBV19,TRBJ1-2,ASTLRDTVLYGYT
14,TRBV7-8,TRBJ1-5,ASSLARGTFNQPQH
14,TRBV6-5,TRBJ2-3,ASSWGQGPSEDTQY